One TCR beta chain is described in this entry. Which antigen it targets is not known. The library was generated by the immunoSEQ multiplex PCR assay. For the multiplex PCR, a mixture combining 60 forward primers for TCR Vbeta segments and 13 reverse primers for TCR Jbeta segments was used. A multiplex PCR assay on genomic DNA amplified the CDR3 region of rearranged TCR beta genes. On the Illumina HiSeq System, the amplified TCR beta libraries were sequenced as 87-base-pair reads. The authors processed their data as follows. In a later analysis, approximately 74 million unique TCR beta chains were counted across the roughly 670 repertoires, and some 10 million of these chains were shared by at least two donors. To remove PCR and sequencing errors, raw reads were error-corrected and collapsed into unique sequences using a nearest-neighbor algorithm that merged closely related sequences. Alignment of CDR3 sequences to IMGT reference sequences was used to assign V, D and J gene segments. For a sequence to be retained, a match of at least six nucleotides was required to both a V gene segment and a J gene segment. Rearrangements were classified as productive when the CDR3 lacked stop codons and remained in frame with V and J, and all other rearrangements were classified as non-productive. Following IMGT convention, CDR3 was defined as the stretch from the second conserved V-encoded cysteine up to the conserved J-encoded phenylalanine. The earlier analysis of more than 450 of the donors excluded sequences that lacked an unambiguous match to a single V gene segment. In an earlier analysis of roughly 600 of the donors, a V segment was called functional when productive rearrangements were above 56.7%, and segregating when the standard deviation between donors exceeded 5%. A statistical classification framework was developed to diagnose cytomegalovirus status using the catalog of TCR beta chain sequences. V and J gene assignment, in a later analysis, came from comparing TCR nucleotide sequences with IMGT/GENE-DB human TR gene sequences. Using the TCRdist pipeline, a later analysis assigned CDR3 sequences along with most-parsimonious VDJ recombination scenarios. In a later analysis, each TCR beta chain was defined by its CDR3 amino acid sequence together with its V-gene family, and reads without a unique V-gene family were excluded. As a way to deal with suspected cross-contamination and a sequencing artifact, a later analysis dropped roughly 620 nucleotide sequences that were highly shared and had low generation probability. In a later analysis, a clonal expansion index was calculated for each public chain from normalized within-repertoire ranks of inferred template counts. Generation probabilities in a later analysis came from a VDJ recombination model fitted to out-of-frame rearrangements, and those results were checked against IGoR. A later analysis scored TCR-TCR, TCR-HLA and TCR-CMV co-occurrence with hypergeometric tests, applying a repertoire-size bias correction to TCR pairs. False discovery rates were estimated in a later analysis by permuting HLA or CMV assignments 20 times. In a later analysis, co-occurring TCRs were grouped using DBSCAN, with TCRdist sequence similarity added in when clustering inside HLA-allele-positive subsets. Repertoires with fewer than 30,000 or more than 120,000 public chains were left out of co-occurrence clustering, as were a handful of repertoires with anomalous nucleotide sharing. The table was pulled from immuneACCESS by TCRdb, which kept in-frame rearrangements only. Such tables lose some clones; where checked, under half of the loss comes from unresolved V genes, and the rest has no known cause. Clone size and the V and J calls come from that table; the DNA yielded D and trimming. Per the sample table, the count is 150,000 or so clones. In total, the top ten clones hold approximately 1.6% of the sample.

The data were taken from a study of cytomegalovirus exposure and HLA in healthy donors (TCRdb year 2017). Some background on the complete study: In an earlier analysis of roughly 500 of the donors, 276 Gb of sequence data and 90 million to 130 million unique TCR beta sequences from roughly 180 million T cells were reported. The aim of the study was to test whether cataloging public T cell receptors could identify signatures of past pathogen exposure. About 320 gigabases of sequencing data and some 85 million unique TCR sequences were included in an early release covering roughly 600 HLA-typed donors. To predict cytomegalovirus infection status, the study combined high-throughput TCR immunosequencing, statistical association of individual TCRs with disease status, and machine learning. A later analysis re-analyzed previously published TCR beta repertoires from 550 to 700 donors and added high-resolution HLA genotyping to study TCR occurrence patterns. Alongside the repertoire data, information on donor age, sex, ethnicity and CMV serostatus was compiled. Of the approximately 370 genotyped donors, over 80% were placed in the genetic ancestry cluster associated with self-reported Caucasian donors. Among some 410 genotyped donors of the cohort, an average of approximately 220,000 unique TCR beta nucleotide sequences was sequenced per donor, of which about 18% were non-productive. HLA typing included class I and class II loci at four-digit resolution. All discovery cohort repertoires had been generated on a single sequencing platform. Rather than drawing on any new phenotypic data, the later analysis identified candidate immune exposures from TCR beta sequences and the way those sequences occurred across donors. Typing coverage differed by locus: A, B, C, DRB1 and DQB1 were typed in about 620-640 donors, DQA1 in approximately 520, DPA1 in some 570, and DPB1 in 472. Using immunosequencing, the study profiled T cell repertoires from around 680 subjects and related those repertoires to cytomegalovirus serostatus. To decide whether each TCR beta V gene segment behaved as functional or pseudogenic, an earlier analysis of approximately 600 of the donors relied on high-throughput TCR beta sequencing. In a later genetic analysis, genome-wide SNP genotypes for 398 of the 666 donors were used, and that subset was treated as a discovery cohort. In addition to the first cohort of about 650 subjects, a separate validation cohort of under 150 different subjects was used. Because of strong linkage in the cohort, roughly 5 DR-DQ haplotypes were treated as single units for association and clustering.

A distance of 7 bases separates the germline ends of V and J, which lose 3 bases and 0 bases respectively. The CDR3 contains 14 residues, cysteine and phenylalanine counted. Left in the record is the CDR3 DNA by itself, 42 bases read in frame from the first base. The germline V gene sets CDR1 to SGHTA and CDR2 to FQGNSA. The cohort was made up of 650 to 700 healthy bone marrow donors. At the time of sampling, every cohort member was nominally healthy, though immune exposures that went unrecorded were likely present. The donor tested CMV seronegative, placing the donor among the approximately 360 seronegative members of the cohort. Every donor gave a peripheral blood sample, and the peripheral blood mononuclear cells from that sample were used for TCR beta sequencing. Genomic DNA extraction from the blood cell samples was performed with the Qiagen DNeasy Blood Extraction Kit. Overall results and qualifications from the work: According to a later analysis, parvovirus B19, influenza, CMV and Epstein-Barr virus appeared linked to several top co-occurrence clusters. In the study, around 150 TCR beta chains were listed as associated with cytomegalovirus. When HLA alleles, especially DR and DQ, strongly co-occurred, attributing TCR associations to individual alleles was difficult. In this cohort, only TCR beta chains were sequenced, and detectable features were limited by the absence of alpha or paired-chain data. Linkage disequilibrium might explain the correlated functional status among segregating V segments, but an unknown experimental factor could not be excluded. The authors suggested that the approach could potentially be generalized to other disease states and immunological phenotypes. V-gene and J-gene trimming of TCR beta chains was associated with a missense DCLRE1C variant in a later genetic analysis, and the association was replicated in an independent cohort. A further reported finding was that TCR beta sequences accurately predicted the HLA-A and HLA-B alleles for most subjects in the first cohort. According to a later analysis, most CMV-associated TCR beta chains appeared to be HLA-restricted, and the HLA associations seemed to be driven largely by CMV exposure. Specific HLA alleles were associated with 15,000 to 20,000 TCR beta sequences at a false discovery rate of 0.05 in a later analysis. In vitro tests confirmed that three of the cytomegalovirus-associated TCR beta chains recognize cytomegalovirus antigens. Immune exposure information for the cohort was limited to CMV serostatus. Because HLA typing was missing for some donors at each locus, association tests included only the typed subset. The presence/absence analyses assumed that sequencing depth was roughly uniform across donors, and that assumption may not be true. The 87-base-pair reads could not distinguish some IMGT-functional V segments, including TRBV6-2 and TRBV6-3, so those segments were excluded. The classifier was reported to diagnose cytomegalovirus status with high specificity and sensitivity in both the original and validation cohorts. Fewer than 20 rarely observed V segments, including chromosome 9 orphons, were excluded from the earlier analysis of almost 600 of the donors because counts were too low. Compared with the approximately 600-donor mean, donors in an Asian-associated ancestry cluster had fewer N-insertions in productive TCRs, according to a later genetic analysis. Most TCR sequences were observed very rarely across donors, whereas some public TCRs were present in many individuals. The sequencing pipeline was judged likely to have produced a cluster of highly shared sequence variants as a technical artifact. In a later analysis, HLA-associated TCR beta chains showed more clonal expansion and lower generation probabilities than non-associated chains that were equally common. In a later analysis, TCR association rates were found to vary across HLA loci, with the most associated TCRs seen for DRB1 alleles and the fewest for HLA-C alleles. In an earlier analysis of under 600 of the donors, most TCR beta V segments were observed in productive rearrangements about 87% or about 30% of the time, broadly matching IMGT annotations.

The TCR originated in a man in his late teens or twenties in good health and CMV-seronegative. This receptor chain uses TRBV7-2 and TRBJ2-3, with the D gene too uncertain to name. The material sequenced was PBMCs. The base sequence is TGTGCCAGCAGCTTCTACTTGAGCACAGATACGCAGTATTTT. Its translation is CASSFYLSTDTQYF.